Following are 28 T cell receptor beta chains from one sample sequenced in a study of human T cells and chemical hapten exposure. Documented time point: pre-sensitization, week 0. Treatment defined: therapeutic diphenylcyclopropenone sensitization with weekly scalp DPC. TCRdb used MiXCR to reprocess the RACE reads, holding one entry per CDR3 protein. The sample contains approximately 80,000 distinct CDR3 sequences, less than 15% of which appear only once. Sample: whole blood, taken in connection with sensitization to the hapten diphenylcyclopropenone (DPC). The receptors here all came from a woman aged 45 to 65 with alopecia areata. Some clones in this sample may be carry-over from other donors' samples.

This clonotype occurred a few times. The chain links TRBV28 to TRBJ2-7, with a weak D call TRBD2 (5 bases). Germline V lookup: CDR1 MDHEN, CDR2 SYDVKM. The CDR3 covers 13 residues. V lost 3 bases and J 3 bases, leaving 9 bases between the germline ends. The CDR3 coding sequence is TGTGCCAGCAGTTTGGCCGGGAACTACGAGCAGTACTTC. The encoded protein is CASSLAGNYEQYF.

In its sample, this clonotype was seen a few times. This chain joins TRBV6-6 and TRBJ2-5; weak D call: TRBD2 (5 bases). Germline CDR1 reads MNHNY; CDR2 reads SVGAGI (reference sequence). Trimming pared 2 bases from V and 3 bases from J, leaving 19 bases between. This CDR3 comprises 17 residues. The CDR3: CASSYPNTGQEEETQYF. In DNA form, the CDR3 reads TGTGCCAGCAGTTACCCGAATACCGGCCAGGAGGAAGAGACCCAGTACTTC.

The CDR3 protein is CASNLPAEGQPQHF. The CDR3 DNA sequence: TGTGCCAGCAACCTCCCGGCAGAGGGGCAGCCCCAGCATTTT. The chain links TRBV2 to TRBJ1-5, with D possibly matching TRBD1 (5 bases). The V gene lost 7 bases and the J gene lost 7 bases, with 17 bases spanning the gap. The germline gives CDR1 SNHLY, CDR2 FYNNEI. This CDR3 spans 14 amino acids.

This clonotype was seen a handful of times. The chain has TRBV5-4 and TRBJ2-1; TRBD2 agrees at 11 bases. CDR1 is SGHNT, CDR2 YYREEE, per germline (reference sequence). The CDR3 runs 16 residues. With 4 bases clipped from V and 6 bases from J, the junction kept 9 bases outside the gene matches. This CDR3 reads CASSRYSGRATNEQFF. The CDR3 bases are TGTGCCAGCAGCCGGTATAGCGGGAGGGCCACCAATGAGCAGTTCTTC.

The sample holds a few counts of this clonotype. The chain joins TRBV7-6 to TRBJ2-2; 8 nucleotides align to TRBD2. The CDR3 runs 15 residues. V lost 5 bases and J lost 5; bases outside the gene matches: 7. Germline-derived CDR1 and CDR2 are SGHVS and FNYEAQ. The DNA for the CDR3 is TGTGCCAGCAGCATTAGCGGGAAGCGGACCGGGGAGCTGTTTTTT. Protein sequence: CASSISGKRTGELFF.

There are a few counts of this clonotype. The chain has TRBV3-1 and TRBJ2-1; TRBD1 matches 9 bases. V shed 2 bases and J 3 bases; nucleotides not matched to a gene: 5. Per the germline V gene, CDR1 is LGHDT and CDR2 is YNNKEL (reference sequence). The CDR3 covers 16 residues. The DNA of the CDR3 is TGTGCCAGCAGCCAAATCCCGGGACAGGGCTACAATGAGCAGTTCTTC. Protein: CASSQIPGQGYNEQFF.

Only a few counts were recorded for this clonotype. This sequence joins TRBV10-3 and TRBJ1-1; unclear D gene. CDR1 is ENHRY, CDR2 SYGVKD, per germline. V was clipped by 0 bases and J by 2 bases, with 4 bases between them. The CDR3 sequence is 13 residues long. The CDR3 is CAISESTNTEAFF. The CDR3 coding sequence is TGTGCCATCAGTGAGTCAACTAACACTGAAGCTTTCTTT.

The chain is built from TRBV20-1 and TRBJ2-1; TRBD1 is a possible D gene (7 bases). This CDR3 contains 13 residues. The V and J ends lost 5 bases and 7 bases respectively, with 15 bases between them. The germline gives CDR1 DFQATT, CDR2 SNEGSKA (reference sequence). CDR3 amino acids: CSAVEGARNEQFF. As DNA, the CDR3 is TGCAGTGCTGTGGAGGGGGCTAGAAATGAGCAGTTCTTC.

The chain has TRBV20-1 and TRBJ1-2; possible D gene TRBD1, 5 bases. Deletions cut 0 bases from V and 8 bases from J, with 13 bases between. CDR1 DFQATT and CDR2 SNEGSKA come from the germline V gene (reference sequence). CDR3 length: 13 residues. Here the CDR3 DNA reads TGCAGTGCTAGAGATCGAGTGAGGGACGGCTACACCTTC. Its translation: CSARDRVRDGYTF.

The rearrangement joins TRBV4-3 to TRBJ1-1; possible D gene TRBD1, 5 bases. Germline-derived CDR1 and CDR2 are LGHNA and YSLEER. CDR3 length equals 15 residues. The V gene lost 1 base and the J gene lost 1 base, with 10 bases spanning the gap. The CDR3 DNA follows: TGCGCCAGCAGCCAAGGCTTTGACAGGAACACTGAAGCTTTCTTT. Protein product: CASSQGFDRNTEAFF.

This clonotype was seen ten or more times. One end of the junction does not line up with germline, which may come from a read error. The CDR3 reads CASGGDTWKSRHF. CDR3 nucleotide sequence: TGTGCCAGCGGCGGGGATACGTGGAAATCCAGGCACTTC. The chain combines TRBV12-3 or TRBV12-4 with TRBJ2-7; TRBD2 is a possible D gene (6 bases). The CDR3 runs 13 residues.

This clonotype was detected only a few times. The chain joins TRBV10-3 to TRBJ2-7; D is ambiguous. The length of the CDR3 is 12 residues. Germline V gene sequence: CDR1 ENHRY, CDR2 SYGVKD. V lost 3 bases, J lost 1 base, and 4 bases lay in between. CDR3 nucleotide sequence: TGTGCCATCAGTGACGGGTCCTACGAGCAGTACTTC. This translates into CAISDGSYEQYF.

This clonotype was observed a handful of times. This sequence joins TRBV28 and TRBJ1-2; TRBD1 agrees at 7 bases. V was pared by 6 bases and J by 4 bases, with 8 bases of the junction left unmatched. The germline CDR1 and CDR2 sequences are MDHEN and SYDVKM. The CDR3 totals 14 residues. CDR3 region: CASSGTVRFYGYTF. CDR3 bases: TGTGCCAGCAGCGGGACAGTGAGGTTCTATGGCTACACCTTC.

The chain has TRBV29-1 and TRBJ2-7; D might be TRBD2 (6 bases). The germline V gene has CDR1 SQVTM and CDR2 ANQGSEA. This CDR3 is built from 14 residues. V lost 4 bases to trimming and J lost 2 bases, with 15 bases between them. CDR3 in DNA: TGCAGCGTTGGTAGCGCGGGAAGCACCTACGAGCAGTACTTC. Its protein is CSVGSAGSTYEQYF.

The chain joins TRBV10-2 to TRBJ2-1; D call uncertain. V was shortened by 4 bases and J by 7 bases, with 5 bases between the two germline ends. The germline V gene encodes CDR1 WSHSY and CDR2 SAAADI. The CDR3 is 11 residues long. The DNA for the CDR3 is TGCGCCAGCAGTGCAGTGAATGAGCAGTTCTTC. Residues: CASSAVNEQFF.

The table lists this clonotype with many counts. This chain connects TRBV30 to TRBJ1-2; D might be TRBD1 (5 bases). Germline lookup yields CDR1 GTSNPN and CDR2 SVGIG (reference sequence). The CDR3 runs to 11 residues. V was pared by 2 bases and J by 8 bases, with 9 bases between. This CDR3 reads CAWSPGQGYTF. The DNA for the CDR3 is TGTGCCTGGAGTCCAGGGCAAGGCTACACCTTC.

The table lists this clonotype with many counts. The rearrangement uses TRBV20-1 and TRBJ2-7; a possible D gene is TRBD1 (6 bases). This CDR3 has 13 amino acids. V dropped 5 bases and J dropped 6 bases, with 17 bases sitting between them. Germline CDR1 and CDR2: DFQATT and SNEGSKA (reference sequence). The CDR3 DNA sequence: TGCAGTGCTCCGGGCCTCAGGGGTATCGAGCAGTACTTC. It encodes CSAPGLRGIEQYF.

This clonotype was counted a few times. The V and J genes are TRBV18 and TRBJ2-5, with D possibly being TRBD2 (5 bases). The germline V and J ends were trimmed by 4 bases and 2 bases, with 11 bases remaining between them. This CDR3 region has 14 residues. Germline V gene sequence: CDR1 KGHSH, CDR2 LQKENI. The CDR3 is CASSRTGSQETQYF. The CDR3 DNA is TGTGCCAGCTCACGGACTGGATCGCAAGAGACCCAGTACTTC.

The rearrangement joins TRBV3-1 to TRBJ1-3; D is unclear. The CDR3 contains 15 residues. Trimming took off 0 bases at V and 4 bases at J, with 10 bases between the two ends. Germline CDR1 reads LGHDT; CDR2 reads YNNKEL (reference sequence). The CDR3 spells CASSQDGGKGNTIYF. As DNA, the CDR3 is TGTGCCAGCAGCCAAGATGGAGGAAAAGGAAACACCATATATTTT.

This clonotype was counted ten times or more. V and J are TRBV6-5 and TRBJ2-1; 9 bases match TRBD1. The junction had 7 bases not matched to a gene; V was cut back by 6 bases and J by 4 bases. The CDR3 loop spans 15 amino acids. Germline V gene sequence: CDR1 MNHEY, CDR2 SVGAGI. CDR3 in DNA: TGTGCCAGCAGCCGAACAGGGGGCGGGTACAATGAGCAGTTCTTC. It translates to CASSRTGGGYNEQFF.

This clonotype was recorded a few times. The chain employs TRBV20-1 and TRBJ2-1; D might be TRBD2 (5 bases). Looked up from germline, CDR1 is DFQATT and CDR2 is SNEGSKA (reference sequence). The V and J ends lost 1 base and 3 bases respectively, with 10 bases between them. The CDR3 is 14 amino acids. CDR3 DNA: TGCAGTGCTAGAGGGACTCGCTACTACAATGAGCAGTTCTTC. Its protein is CSARGTRYYNEQFF.

The rearrangement uses TRBV6-5 and TRBJ2-5; D remains unclear. The ends were cut back, 6 bases at V and 0 bases at J, with 8 bases in the middle. Germline V gene lookup returns CDR1 MNHEY and CDR2 SVGAGI. The CDR3 is made up of 13 amino acids. The CDR3 is CASRAEYQETQYF. The CDR3, as DNA: TGTGCCAGCAGAGCCGAATACCAAGAGACCCAGTACTTC.

The rearrangement links TRBV6-2 or TRBV6-3 to TRBJ2-7, with TRBD2 matching over 9 bases. The trim removed 6 bases at V and 1 base at J, leaving 7 bases unmatched. Germline values: CDR1 MNHEY, CDR2 SVGEGT. The CDR3 covers 15 residues. The CDR3 DNA reads as TGTGCCAGCAGAAGCAGCGGGAGGATATCCTACGAGCAGTACTTC. Its protein product is CASRSSGRISYEQYF.

As concerns this clonotype: This sequence may be a read error, since a much larger clone differs from it by one base. The chain joins TRBV12-3 or TRBV12-4 to TRBJ2-5; 13 bases are shared with TRBD2. The CDR3 totals 15 residues. V dropped 6 bases and J dropped 5; count of bases not matched to a gene: 6. This CDR3 is CASSPGLAGPETQYF. In DNA, the CDR3 is TGTGCCAGCAGCCCGGGACTAGCGGGACCGGAGACCCAGTACTTC.

This clonotype was detected a few times. The rearrangement joins TRBV7-2 to TRBJ1-4, with D perhaps matching TRBD1 (6 bases). Germline-derived CDR1 and CDR2 are SGHTA and FQGNSA. V lost 1 base and J lost 6, with 15 bases in between. The CDR3 is 16 amino acids. This CDR3 reads CASSLVAQGSHEKLFF. CDR3 coding DNA: TGTGCCAGCAGCTTAGTAGCGCAGGGGAGTCATGAAAAACTGTTTTTT.

This chain uses TRBV10-1 with TRBJ2-1; D is unclear. The V gene's germline CDR1 is WNHNN and CDR2 SYGVQD (reference sequence). This CDR3 spans 11 amino acids. V lost 6 bases and J lost 7, with 7 bases in between. The CDR3 region is CASSPQNEQFF. Here the CDR3 DNA reads TGCGCCAGCAGCCCCCAAAATGAGCAGTTCTTC.

This chain joins TRBV20-1 and TRBJ2-3; 8 nucleotides line up with TRBD2. This CDR3 region has 15 residues. Germline-derived CDR1 and CDR2 are DFQATT and SNEGSKA (reference sequence). Trimming removed 5 bases from V and 0 bases from J; junction bases left unmatched: 7. The CDR3 nucleotides read TGCAGTGCTGTACTAGCGGTATATAGCACAGATACGCAGTATTTT. Protein sequence: CSAVLAVYSTDTQYF.

V and J are TRBV3-1 and TRBJ2-7; D perhaps matches TRBD2 (6 bases). CDR1 is LGHDT, CDR2 YNNKEL, per germline (reference sequence). The CDR3 extends over 15 amino acids. V shed 2 bases and J shed 1 base, with 12 bases lying between them. Here the CDR3 reads CASSQPGTLSYEQYF. For the CDR3, the DNA is TGTGCCAGCAGCCAACCCGGGACTCTTTCCTACGAGCAGTACTTC.